Below are 17 T cell receptor beta chains sequenced from a single sample in a study of regulatory T cells in long-lasting Graves disease. As for time point: newly diagnosed GD, antithyroid drugs for less than 3 months. Researchers made the TCR library from RNA that was extracted from PBMCs. To make TCR beta libraries, researchers used iRepertoire HTBI primers and Arm-PCR of CDR3 regions. From the multiplex PCR reads, TCRdb called clonotypes with MiXCR, one entry per CDR3 protein. Altogether 420,000 or so distinct CDR3 sequences are present, roughly 15% being singletons, with the ten largest covering 20% to 25%. The same data also went into a second study, on T cells in Graves' hyperthyroidism and ophthalmopathy.

The sequencing here drew on peripheral blood mononuclear cells (PBMCs), taken at new diagnosis, from a patient treated with antithyroid drugs. Source of these receptors: a woman younger than 30 with Graves disease.

This clonotype was counted at least ten times. The V gene is TRBV7-9, the J gene TRBJ2-7; 10 nucleotides line up with TRBD1. This CDR3 contains 13 residues. Germline V lookup: CDR1 SEHNR, CDR2 FQNEAQ (reference sequence). Germline trimming cut 7 bases from V and 9 bases from J; bases unmatched to any gene: 9. Here the CDR3 reads CASTSGQGKGQYF. DNA of the CDR3: TGTGCCAGCACCTCGGGACAGGGGAAGGGGCAGTACTTC.

This chain uses TRBV28 with TRBJ2-1; possible D gene TRBD2, 5 bases. Germline V gives CDR1 MDHEN, CDR2 SYDVKM. CDR3 length equals 15 residues. Deletions cut 3 bases from V and 9 bases from J, with 18 bases between. The CDR3 loop reads CASSLGREGWGEQFF. DNA for the CDR3: TGTGCCAGCAGTTTGGGTCGAGAGGGCTGGGGTGAGCAGTTCTTC.

The chain joins TRBV11-3 to TRBJ1-1; TRBD1 agrees at 7 bases. J was trimmed by 7 bases and V by 1 base; bases with no gene match: 12. Germline V gene sequence: CDR1 SGHNT, CDR2 YENEEA. The length of the CDR3 is 16 residues. CDR3 in amino acids: CASSLGHPGQKIEAFF. DNA of the CDR3: TGTGCCAGCAGCTTAGGCCATCCGGGACAGAAAATTGAAGCTTTCTTT.

This clonotype was counted between two and nine times. The rearrangement uses TRBV5-1 and TRBJ1-6, with D tentatively TRBD1 (6 bases). Between the trimmed V and J ends, which lost 0 bases and 7 bases, there was a span of 8 bases. Germline lookup yields CDR1 SGHRS and CDR2 YFSETQ. The CDR3 extends over 14 amino acids. The CDR3 is CASSLDRENSPLHF. In DNA, the CDR3 is TGCGCCAGCAGCTTGGACAGGGAGAATTCACCCCTCCACTTT.

The chain combines TRBV9 with TRBJ2-1, with 12 positions matching TRBD2. This CDR3 region has 19 residues. V lost 0 bases to trimming and J lost 7 bases; unmatched junction nucleotides: 14. The germline gives CDR1 SGDLS, CDR2 YYNGEE. Written as DNA, the CDR3 is TGTGCCAGCAGCGTAGATTATGCTAGCGGGAGGGCCCAGGAGAATGAGCAGTTCTTC. This encodes CASSVDYASGRAQENEQFF.

The chain combines TRBV6-1 with TRBJ2-7; tentatively, D is TRBD2 (5 bases). CDR1 MNHNS and CDR2 SASEGT come from the germline V gene. This CDR3 spans 13 amino acids. V lost 7 bases and J 1 base, leaving 11 bases between the germline ends. This chain's CDR3 is CASIAGISYEQYF. CDR3 coding DNA: TGTGCCAGCATCGCCGGGATTTCCTACGAGCAGTACTTC.

This chain joins TRBV20-1 and TRBJ2-5; TRBD2 is a possible D gene (5 bases). Between the trimmed V and J ends, which lost 7 bases and 1 base, there was a span of 16 bases. Germline CDR1 is DFQATT and CDR2 is SNEGSKA (reference sequence). The CDR3 extends over 14 amino acids. The CDR3 here is CSGEMGRSQETQYF. The CDR3 DNA reads TGCAGTGGTGAGATGGGGAGAAGCCAAGAGACCCAGTACTTC.

This clonotype showed up many times. The chain links TRBV28 to TRBJ2-7, with 7 bases lining up with TRBD2. The CDR3 covers 11 residues. CDR1 is MDHEN and CDR2 is SYDVKM in the germline V gene. Unmatched junction bases numbered 5, after V lost 9 bases and J lost 6 bases. In DNA, the CDR3 is TGTGCCAGTGGGGGGGTGGTCGAGCAGTACTTC. Protein: CASGGVVEQYF.

This clonotype was observed at least ten times. The chain has TRBV30 and TRBJ2-3; D gene ambiguous. The CDR3 is 13 residues long. Per germline, CDR1 GTSNPN and CDR2 SVGIG (reference sequence). Trimming stripped 0 bases from V and 4 bases from J, with 8 bases between. The CDR3 region has the DNA TGTGCCTGGAGTGTAAACGAGGCAGATACGCAGTATTTT. Translating it yields CAWSVNEADTQYF.

This chain uses TRBV3-1 with TRBJ2-2; D not certain. V was pared by 5 bases and J by 6 bases, with 10 bases between. The germline V gene encodes CDR1 LGHDT and CDR2 YNNKEL (reference sequence). CDR3 length: 13 amino acids. CDR3 in amino acids: CASSLRVSGELFF. The CDR3 coding sequence is TGTGCCAGCAGCTTAAGGGTGTCCGGGGAGCTGTTTTTT. The entire variable domain, with the rest obtained from reference TRBV3-1 and TRBJ2-2, is as follows: DTAVSQTPKYLVTQMGNDKSIKCEQNLGHDTMYWYKQDSKKFLKIMFSYNNKELIINETVPNRFSPKSPDKAHLNLHINSLELGDSAVYFCASSLRVSGELFFGEGSRLTVL.

This clonotype was found a few times. The chain uses TRBV18 and TRBJ2-1, with 16 positions matching TRBD2. Germline assignment: CDR1 KGHSH and CDR2 LQKENI. V lost 4 bases, J lost 6 bases, and 9 bases stayed unmatched. The length of the CDR3 is 18 residues. The CDR3 DNA reads TGTGCCAGCTCACTAACCGGGACTAGCGGGAGGGCCTTCAATGAGCAGTTCTTC. This encodes CASSLTGTSGRAFNEQFF.

This clonotype was seen a few times. The chain uses TRBV6-2 or TRBV6-3 and TRBJ2-7, with unresolved D. In germline, CDR1 is MNHEY, CDR2 SVGEGT. Trimming took 2 bases from V and 2 from J, leaving 10 bases between them. This CDR3 contains 14 residues. The DNA of the CDR3 is TGTGCCAGCAGTTACCTAAGTCTAACCTACGAGCAGTACTTC. Residues: CASSYLSLTYEQYF.

The chain recombines TRBV4-1 with TRBJ1-5, with 8 bases lining up with TRBD1. CDR1 and CDR2 (germline): MGHRA, YSYEKL. The CDR3 sequence is 13 residues long. The trim removed 3 bases at V and 6 bases at J, leaving 1 base unmatched. The CDR3 spells CASSQTGAQPQHF. CDR3 sequence (DNA): TGCGCCAGCAGCCAGACAGGGGCTCAGCCCCAGCATTTT.

This clonotype was observed a handful of times. The J gene is TRBJ2-1, the V gene TRBV20-1; no clear D. The CDR3 covers 13 residues. Germline CDR1 DFQATT, CDR2 SNEGSKA (reference sequence). Trimming took 3 bases from V and 3 from J, leaving 9 bases between them. CDR3 DNA sequence: TGCAGTGCTAGTGAGGAGAACTACAATGAGCAGTTCTTC. It yields the protein CSASEENYNEQFF.

This clonotype was detected many times. This chain links TRBV20-1 with TRBJ2-3, with 14 bases that match TRBD2. The CDR3 runs 16 residues. The trim removed 1 base at V and 0 bases at J, leaving 0 bases unmatched. Per germline, CDR1 DFQATT and CDR2 SNEGSKA (reference sequence). DNA for the CDR3: TGCAGTGCTAGAGGGACTAGCGGGAGGAGCACAGATACGCAGTATTTT. As protein: CSARGTSGRSTDTQYF.

The chain carries TRBV7-2 and TRBJ2-2; D is unresolved. In germline, CDR1 is SGHTA, CDR2 FQGNSA. There are 16 residues in the CDR3. Trimming removed 6 bases from V and 1 base from J, with 15 bases in between. CDR3 sequence reads: CASRNRTRQNTGELFF. DNA for the CDR3: TGTGCCAGCAGAAACAGAACCAGACAGAACACCGGGGAGCTGTTTTTT.

This clonotype was seen a few times. V is TRBV10-2 and J is TRBJ2-7, with D unclear. CDR1 and CDR2 (germline): WSHSY, SAAADI. Trimming stripped 5 bases from V and 3 bases from J, with 8 bases between. The CDR3 totals 12 residues. The CDR3 DNA reads as TGCGCCAGCAGTACCCTGGGCTACGAGCAGTACTTC. It codes for CASSTLGYEQYF.